This TCR beta chain comes out of a study of CD8+ T cells in alopecia areata. Across the study: Tofacitinib administration to treated patients was oral, at 5 to 10 mg twice daily. Study conclusions and caveats: Scalp lesions, especially in alopecia totalis/universalis, had higher clonality than normal scalp. Scalp specimens additionally yield sequences from normal skin's resident alphabeta T cells. Mice showed clearer TCR sharing than patients did, a gap that was possibly HLA-related.

With 2 bases removed from V and 6 bases from J, the gap between germline ends came to 7 bases. The CDR3 covers 12 residues. CDR1 is MNHNY and CDR2 is SVGAGI in the germline V gene (reference sequence). RNA extraction and reverse transcription yielded cDNA as sequencing template. Sequenced by immunoSEQ multiplex PCR; TCRdb stores in-frame clones only, minus some. The table records 12,000 or so clones, roughly 60% of them present only once. Remarks on this clone: Its specificity is not known.

Researchers gathered lesional scalp punch biopsies and peripheral blood from patients with alopecia areata. This chain uses TRBV6-6 with TRBJ1-1; D uncertain. The sample consisted of skin. The origin of this receptor is a human donor with alopecia areata. This chain's CDR3 is CASSYRAAEAFF. The CDR3, as DNA: TGTGCCAGCAGTTACAGGGCTGCTGAAGCTTTCTTT.